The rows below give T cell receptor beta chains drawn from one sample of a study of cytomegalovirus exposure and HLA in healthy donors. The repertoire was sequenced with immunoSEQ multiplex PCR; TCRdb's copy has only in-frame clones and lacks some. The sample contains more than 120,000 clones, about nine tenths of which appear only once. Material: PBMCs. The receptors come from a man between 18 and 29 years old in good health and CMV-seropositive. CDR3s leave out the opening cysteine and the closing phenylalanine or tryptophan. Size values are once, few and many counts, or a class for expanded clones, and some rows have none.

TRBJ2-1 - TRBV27 ASSLGGAEQF
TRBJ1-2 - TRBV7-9 AGSLRSGYT
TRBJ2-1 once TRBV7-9 ASSSSNEQF
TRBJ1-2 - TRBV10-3 AISESETGGYT
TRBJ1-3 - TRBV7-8 ASSLGYAAGNTIY
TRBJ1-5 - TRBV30 AWSSGGTGPQH
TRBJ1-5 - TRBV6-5 ASSYTSGTDQPQH
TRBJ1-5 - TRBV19 ASSIDLAGSPNQPQH
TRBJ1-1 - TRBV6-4 ASSVQGETEAF
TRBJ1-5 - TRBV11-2 ASSLGRGGQVPYQPQH
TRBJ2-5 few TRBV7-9 ASTPVRGQETQY
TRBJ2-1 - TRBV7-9 ASSLGVAGGSEQF
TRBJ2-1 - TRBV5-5 ASSFVAGGASYNEQF
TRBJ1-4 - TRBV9 ASSLSGQGAGEKLF
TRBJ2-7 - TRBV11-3 ASSLGAGTGGVYEQY
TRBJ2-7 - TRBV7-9 ASSLPARTARTYEQY
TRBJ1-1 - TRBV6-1 ASSRQGNTEAF
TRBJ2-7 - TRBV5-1 ASSPQGQKYEQY